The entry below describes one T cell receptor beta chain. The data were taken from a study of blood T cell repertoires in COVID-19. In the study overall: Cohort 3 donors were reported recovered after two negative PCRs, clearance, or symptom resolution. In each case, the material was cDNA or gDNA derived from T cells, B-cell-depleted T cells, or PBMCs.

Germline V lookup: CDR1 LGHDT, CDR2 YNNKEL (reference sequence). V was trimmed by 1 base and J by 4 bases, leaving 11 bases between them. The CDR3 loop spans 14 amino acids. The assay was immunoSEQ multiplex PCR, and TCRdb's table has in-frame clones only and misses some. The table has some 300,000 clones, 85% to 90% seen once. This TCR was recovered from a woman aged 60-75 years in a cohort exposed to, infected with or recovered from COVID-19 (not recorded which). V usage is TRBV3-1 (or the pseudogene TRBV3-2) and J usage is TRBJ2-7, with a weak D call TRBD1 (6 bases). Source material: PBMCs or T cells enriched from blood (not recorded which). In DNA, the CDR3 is TGTGCCAGCAGCCAAGGCGCGCAGGGGTACGAGCAGTACTTC. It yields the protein CASSQGAQGYEQYF.